The rows below give T cell receptor beta chains drawn from one sample of a study of blood T cell repertoires in COVID-19. Measured with immunoSEQ multiplex PCR; TCRdb has only the in-frame clones, and not every one. The table includes about 190,000 clones, 70% to 85% detected once. Sequencing used peripheral blood. These receptors originate from a woman aged 50 to 60 with acute or convalescent COVID-19. CDR3s include the opening cysteine and the closing phenylalanine or tryptophan. D genes are given only for firm matches. Clone size is not always given. Where it is, it says once, few, many or a class for expanded clones.

size | J | D | V | CDR3 | DNA
NA | TRBJ2-7 | NA | TRBV30 | CAWSSRVGEQYF | TGTGCCTGGAGCAGCAGGGTCGGAGAGCAGTACTTC
NA | TRBJ2-5 | TRBD1 | TRBV7-2 | CASGLGGVETQYF | TGTGCCAGCGGTCTAGGGGGCGTGGAGACCCAGTACTTC
NA | TRBJ1-1 | TRBD1 | TRBV5-1 | CASTRETGGFLNTEAFF | TGCGCCAGCACAAGAGAGACAGGGGGTTTTCTGAACACTGAAGCTTTCTTT
once | TRBJ1-4 | TRBD1 | TRBV11-2 | CASSKDRGLNEKLFF | TGTGCCAGCAGCAAGGACAGGGGGCTCAATGAAAAACTGTTTTTT
NA | TRBJ1-5 | TRBD1 | TRBV9 | CASSAGQGRFQPQHF | TGTGCCAGCAGCGCGGGACAGGGAAGGTTTCAGCCCCAGCATTTT
NA | TRBJ2-3 | NA | TRBV6-5 | CASSYSRQHRDTQYF | TGTGCCAGCAGTTACTCGAGACAGCATCGAGATACGCAGTATTTT
NA | TRBJ1-1 | NA | TRBV9 | CASSQGGAGTEAFF | TGTGCCAGCAGTCAAGGAGGGGCGGGCACTGAAGCTTTCTTT
once | TRBJ1-4 | NA | TRBV7-9 | CASSRPGGGEKLFF | TGTGCCAGCAGTCGGCCCGGGGGAGGTGAAAAACTGTTTTTT
NA | TRBJ2-2 | TRBD1 | TRBV25-1 | CASSESPATGVTGELFF | TGTGCCAGCAGTGAATCCCCCGCGACAGGGGTCACCGGGGAGCTGTTTTTT
NA | TRBJ1-3 | TRBD1 | TRBV6-1 | CASSAQDRVSGNTIYF | TGTGCCAGCAGTGCCCAAGACAGGGTCTCTGGAAACACCATATATTTT
NA | TRBJ2-5 | NA | TRBV28 | CASTSPGDYLGETQYF | TGTGCCAGCACCTCCCCAGGGGACTACCTAGGCGAGACCCAGTACTTC
NA | TRBJ1-5 | TRBD1 | TRBV28 | CASRGGTGRNQPQHF | TGTGCCAGCAGGGGGGGGACAGGTCGTAATCAGCCCCAGCATTTT
NA | TRBJ1-4 | NA | TRBV5-8 | CASSLGTLATNEKLFF | TGTGCCAGCAGCTTGGGGACTCTTGCAACTAATGAAAAACTGTTTTTT
NA | TRBJ1-4 | NA | TRBV3-1/TRBV3-2 | CASSQAARQVGVEKLFF | TGTGCCAGCAGCCAAGCGGCCCGTCAGGTCGGGGTCGAAAAACTGTTTTTT
NA | TRBJ2-3 | NA | TRBV2 | CASVRFQGSTDTQYF | TGTGCCAGCGTCCGTTTCCAGGGTAGCACAGATACGCAGTATTTT
NA | TRBJ2-7 | NA | TRBV28 | CASSGASYEQYF | TGTGCCAGCAGCGGAGCTTCCTACGAGCAGTACTTC
NA | TRBJ2-5 | NA | TRBV7-7 | CASSLPGQGETQYF | TGTGCTAGCAGCTTGCCGGGACAAGGAGAGACCCAGTACTTC
few | TRBJ1-2 | NA | TRBV28 | CASRSDSTFYGYTF | TGTGCCAGCAGATCGGACTCAACATTCTATGGCTACACCTTC
NA | TRBJ2-7 | TRBD1 | TRBV5-1 | CASSFRQGTYEQYF | TGCGCCAGCAGCTTCCGACAGGGGACGTACGAGCAGTACTTC
NA | TRBJ1-1 | NA | TRBV5-1 | CASSRHLNTEAFF | TGCGCCAGCAGCCGACACTTGAACACTGAAGCTTTCTTT
NA | TRBJ2-7 | NA | TRBV10-3 | CAISESPSGYEQYF | TGTGCCATAAGTGAGTCCCCATCGGGCTACGAGCAGTACTTC
NA | TRBJ1-5 | TRBD1 | TRBV27 | CASSLRAGPGGLSNQPQHF | TGTGCCAGCAGTTTACGGGCGGGCCCAGGGGGGCTAAGCAATCAGCCCCAGCATTTT
NA | TRBJ1-1 | TRBD1 | TRBV4-3 | CASSQERGQGGWRAFF | TGCGCCAGCAGCCAAGAAAGGGGACAGGGGGGCTGGAGAGCTTTCTTT
NA | TRBJ2-1 | TRBD2 | TRBV18 | CASQLPGTRDNEQFF | TGTGCCAGCCAACTCCCCGGGACTAGAGACAATGAGCAGTTCTTC
NA | TRBJ2-7 | TRBD1 | TRBV6-6 | CASSYPGQGSYEQYF | TGTGCCAGCAGTTACCCGGGACAGGGGTCCTACGAGCAGTACTTC
NA | TRBJ1-2 | NA | TRBV2 | CASSVRGSYGYTF | TGTGCCAGCAGTGTAAGGGGCTCCTATGGCTACACCTTC
NA | TRBJ2-7 | TRBD1 | TRBV7-6 | CASSPGTGQSNEQYF | TGTGCCAGCAGCCCCGGGACAGGACAGTCCAACGAGCAGTACTTC
NA | TRBJ2-7 | TRBD1 | TRBV5-1 | CASSLGNTGERDEQYF | TGCGCCAGCAGCTTGGGAAATACAGGGGAAAGGGACGAGCAGTACTTC